This T cell receptor (beta chain) was found in a study of prognosis after radiotherapy for stage I lung cancer (dated by TCRdb to about 2021). With respect to the entire study: Between April 2018 and January 2019, around 19 patients with stage I NSCLC were enrolled in Nanjing, China. All patients were considered medically inoperable, owing to comorbidities in some 11 and refusal of surgery in several. Ages in the cohort of around 14 men and 6 women ranged from about 50 to 85 years, with a median of 74. Squamous cell carcinoma histology was identified in 7 or 8 patients, and adenocarcinoma histology was identified in twelve patients. After SBRT, distant metastases developed in about 20% of the 19 patients at a median of approximately seven months, while the remaining 15 patients had no significant progression. Peripheral blood TCR beta repertoires were profiled in stage I NSCLC patients before and after stereotactic body radiotherapy, and the repertoires were related to distant failure. Using image-guided IMRT or VMAT, SBRT was delivered in 3 to 5 fractions at a biologically effective dose of at least 100 Gy. Newly diagnosed primary stage I lung tumors were found in over eleven patients, while oligometastatic NSCLC after surgical resection of the primary tumor was found in several. The study took one blood sample before SBRT and one after SBRT from each of 19 patients and sequenced all 40 or so samples. Concurrent therapy was not administered to any patient alongside SBRT.

Taken from the germline V gene, the CDR1 and CDR2 loops are SGHVS and FNYEAQ. The V end gives up 2 bases and the J end 3 bases, leaving 8 bases in the junction not matched to a gene. The CDR3 measures 16 amino acids from cysteine to phenylalanine. Here the CDR3 DNA is all that survives: 48 bases in frame from base 1. A history of other malignancies or of prior chemotherapy or radiotherapy was absent in all patients, and node-negative disease was shown on CT and PET/CT in all patients. At each of two time points, around 5.9 milliliters of peripheral venous blood were collected in EDTA tubes. PBMCs were isolated by Ficoll-Paque Plus density-gradient centrifugation. Immediately after collection, samples were stored at -80 degrees C until analysis. Two rounds of multiplex PCR were used to amplify the TCR beta CDR3 region from genomic DNA. The first PCR round used primers specific to each TRBV and TRBJ gene, and the primer sequences were filed in Chinese patent CN105087789A. The second PCR round used universal primers. The Roche High Pure PCR Template Preparation Kit was used to extract genomic DNA from frozen PBMCs. Paired-end sequencing with 151 bp reads was performed on the libraries using an Illumina HiSeq 3000. Per the original workflow: CutAdapt was used to discard raw reads that did not contain the multiplex PCR primer sequences. PEAR was used to merge high-quality paired reads into contigs. TRB V, D and J gene segments were assigned to each contig with MiXCR by alignment to reference sequences. CDR3 sequences were clustered by base quality and sequence similarity to remove sequencing errors. Shannon entropy normalized by the natural log of productive TCR sequence number was used as the measure of diversity. Clonality was computed as one minus the ratio of Shannon entropy to the natural log of the number of unique clonotypes. The Youden index of ROC curves was used to select progression-free survival cut-offs for repertoire metrics, and analyses were performed in R 3.5.3. TCRdb trimmed the raw reads at Q25, called clones with MiXCR and kept productive beta chains. Each CDR3 protein appears once, grouped with its most common genes and DNA. None of the V and J calls come from the authors' own analysis; TCRdb made them. This sample holds over 25,000 distinct CDR3 sequences; 40% to 55% were observed only once. 15% of the sample lies in the top ten.

What the work shows at the level of the full study, not this receptor alone: Post-SBRT Shannon entropy and its change from baseline were lower in patients who developed distant metastases; baseline Shannon entropy was not associated with metastases. A decrease in unique TCR clone counts was observed after SBRT (median around 9,800 before versus several thousand after; Wilcoxon paired P=0.011). No determination of tumor specificity was made for expanded TCR clones. The small cohort and short follow-up limited the study, so independent validation of the findings is needed. TRBV and TRBJ usage frequencies reportedly varied with metastasis status, involving two V genes at baseline and nine V and two J genes after SBRT. No adjustment for multiple comparisons was applied to any of the reported P values.

This clonotype was counted many times. No cognate antigen has been identified for it. It has no much larger one-base neighbor in the sample; base qualities were not kept. The sample in question was PBMCs, obtained before or after stereotactic body radiation therapy (not recorded which). The origin of this receptor is a donor aged 50 or older with non-small cell lung cancer. The chain is encoded by TRBV7-6 joined to TRBJ1-1, with 8 bases aligning to TRBD1. Read as DNA, the sequence is TGTGCCAGCAGCTTATCAGGGGGCGTCGGGTACACTGAAGCTTTCTTT. This yields the protein CASSLSGGVGYTEAFF. The reference TRBV7-6 and TRBJ1-1 proteins fill in what lies around the CDR3, so the full variable domain reads GAGVSQSPRYKVTKRGQDVALRCDPISGHVSLYWYRQALGQGPEFLTYFNYEAQQDKSGLPNDRFSAERPEGSISTLTIQRTEQRDSAMYRCASSLSGGVGYTEAFFGQGTRLTVV.